The 30 T cell receptor beta chains given below trace back to one sample, sequenced in a study of Tregs in tolerant kidney transplant recipients. Generated by immunoSEQ multiplex PCR, the TCRdb table keeps only in-frame clones and is missing some. The table lists 50,000 to 85,000 clones, around 90% of them singletons. Sequencing was performed on CD8+ T cells from blood, taken before the transplant. The receptor source for this set is a human donor who received a combined kidney and bone marrow transplant.

The rearrangement uses TRBV27 and TRBJ2-7; 8 bases agree with TRBD1. CDR1 is MNHEY and CDR2 is SMNVEV in the germline V gene (reference sequence). Unmatched junction bases numbered 16, after V lost 5 bases and J lost 7 bases. The CDR3 totals 16 residues. Written as DNA, the CDR3 is TGTGCCAGCAGTCGTTCGACAGGGGAGACCTTATTTGAGCAGTACTTC. It encodes CASSRSTGETLFEQYF.

The chain recombines TRBV7-9 with TRBJ1-2; 9 bases match TRBD1. This CDR3 spans 15 amino acids. Looked up from germline, CDR1 is SEHNR and CDR2 is FQNEAQ (reference sequence). After removal of 3 bases from V and 3 bases from J, the junction contained 5 bases not matched to a gene. CDR3 sequence (DNA): TGTGCCAGCAGCTTGGGGGGACAGGGTGACTATGGCTACACCTTC. Translation: CASSLGGQGDYGYTF. The full variable domain, with the rest looked up from reference TRBV7-9 and TRBJ1-2, is DTGVSQNPRHKITKRGQNVTFRCDPISEHNRLYWYRQTLGQGPEFLTYFQNEAQLEKSRLLSDRFSAERPKGSFSTLEIQRTEQGDSAMYLCASSLGGQGDYGYTFGSGTRLTVV.

This clone was observed a single time. The rearrangement links TRBV27 to TRBJ2-1; maybe TRBD1 (6 bases). The CDR3 has 15 amino acids. Trimming left V 6 bases short and J 6 bases short, with 18 bases between. CDR1 is MNHEY and CDR2 is SMNVEV in the germline V gene (reference sequence). CDR3 in amino acids: CASSMDSPSGNEQFF. The CDR3 region has the DNA TGTGCCAGCAGCATGGACAGCCCCTCTGGCAATGAGCAGTTCTTC.

The chain employs TRBV5-4 and TRBJ2-7; maybe TRBD1 (5 bases). The CDR3 consists of 14 residues. Trimming left V 0 bases short and J 4 bases short, with 11 bases between. Germline V gene sequence: CDR1 SGHNT, CDR2 YYREEE (reference sequence). As DNA, the CDR3 is TGTGCCAGCAGCTTGGGGCAGGGTGGATACGAGCAGTACTTC. Residues: CASSLGQGGYEQYF.

The J gene is TRBJ2-1, the V gene TRBV27; maybe TRBD2 (6 bases). Germline V CDR1 and CDR2: MNHEY, SMNVEV (reference sequence). The CDR3 runs to 15 residues. Deletions cut 6 bases from V and 8 bases from J, with 20 bases between. CDR3 loop: CASRQRAPGLHEQFF. Here the CDR3 DNA reads TGTGCCAGCAGACAGAGGGCCCCGGGACTCCATGAGCAGTTCTTC.

The chain is built from TRBV5-1 and TRBJ2-5; 7 bases fit TRBD2. The J call may be mistaken, given a closer DNA end match to TRBJ2-7. Germline V gene lookup returns CDR1 SGHRS and CDR2 YFSETQ. CDR3 length: 14 residues. CDR3 region: CASSEGLDFYEQYF. The CDR3 bases are TGCGCCAGCAGCGAAGGACTAGATTTCTACGAGCAGTACTTC.

The chain is built from TRBV7-9 and TRBJ2-7; 7 bases match TRBD1. Germline CDR1 SEHNR, CDR2 FQNEAQ (reference sequence). Trimming cost V 0 bases and J 1 base; bases outside gene matches: 6. The CDR3 sequence is 16 residues long. Here the CDR3 reads CASSLAPTGESYEQYF. CDR3 coding DNA: TGTGCCAGCAGCTTAGCGCCAACAGGGGAATCCTACGAGCAGTACTTC.

V usage is TRBV19 and J usage is TRBJ1-1; TRBD1 matches 7 bases. CDR1 and CDR2 (germline): LNHDA, SQIVND (reference sequence). The length of the CDR3 is 12 residues. Losses at the gene ends were 9 bases for V and 3 bases for J; bases not matched to a gene: 4. The CDR3 DNA follows: TGTGCCAGCTCGACAGGGCACACTGAAGCTTTCTTT. This sequence encodes CASSTGHTEAFF.

This rearrangement joins TRBV28 to TRBJ2-2, with a tentative D call TRBD2 (5 bases). The CDR3 contains 14 residues. V shed 8 bases and J shed 4 bases, with 14 bases lying between them. From germline, CDR1 is MDHEN and CDR2 SYDVKM. CDR3: CASRGLTSTGELFF. The CDR3 nucleotides are TGTGCCAGCCGGGGATTGACCTCCACCGGGGAGCTGTTTTTT.

The chain uses TRBV6-6 and TRBJ2-3; D is undetermined. CDR3 length equals 14 residues. V lost 0 bases, J lost 4 bases, and 8 bases lay in between. CDR1 is MNHNY and CDR2 is SVGAGI in the germline V gene (reference sequence). CDR3 sequence (DNA): TGTGCCAGCAGTTACTCAGGAGATGCAGATACGCAGTATTTT. Protein: CASSYSGDADTQYF.

The chain is built from TRBV14 and TRBJ1-1; TRBD1 might be the D (5 bases). This CDR3 is 13 amino acids long. Germline V gene lookup returns CDR1 SGHDN and CDR2 FVKESK. The V and J ends lost 1 base and 5 bases respectively, with 8 bases between them. The CDR3 here is CASSQAGGTEAFF. For the CDR3, the DNA is TGTGCCAGCAGCCAAGCCGGGGGTACTGAAGCTTTCTTT.

This chain joins TRBV4-3 and TRBJ2-1, with no clear D. From germline, CDR1 is LGHNA and CDR2 YSLEER. The CDR3 has 13 residues. Trimming took off 1 base at V and 12 bases at J, with 13 bases between the two ends. This CDR3 reads CASSQGGAYTQFF. DNA of the CDR3: TGCGCCAGCAGCCAAGGAGGAGCGTACACGCAGTTCTTC.

The chain joins TRBV19 to TRBJ1-5; unclear D gene. The germline gives CDR1 LNHDA, CDR2 SQIVND (reference sequence). V was pared by 7 bases and J by 5 bases, with 9 bases between. The CDR3 covers 12 residues. The CDR3 loop is CASTSGYQPQHF. The CDR3 region has the DNA TGTGCCAGTACCTCCGGGTATCAGCCCCAGCATTTT.

The gene calls are TRBV7-8 and TRBJ1-2; 7 positions match TRBD1. CDR1 is SGHVS and CDR2 is FQNEAQ in the germline V gene. The ends lost 1 base at V and 4 bases at J; junction bases unmatched: 9. This CDR3 contains 16 residues. This chain's CDR3 is CASSLEFDRALYGYTF. The CDR3, as DNA: TGTGCCAGCAGCTTAGAGTTCGACAGGGCCCTCTATGGCTACACCTTC.

The chain couples TRBV4-2 to TRBJ2-2; TRBD2 agrees at 12 bases. Germline loops: CDR1 LGHNA, CDR2 YNFKEQ. The CDR3 loop spans 16 amino acids. J was trimmed by 7 bases and V by 2 bases; bases with no gene match: 5. CDR3 loop: CASSQKLAGGHGELFF. CDR3 bases: TGTGCCAGCAGCCAAAAACTAGCGGGGGGCCACGGGGAGCTGTTTTTT.

The J gene is TRBJ2-7, the V gene TRBV11-2; possibly TRBD1 for D (7 bases). Germline V gene data show CDR1 as SGHAT and CDR2 as FQNNGV. V was clipped by 5 bases and J by 3 bases, with 17 bases between them. This CDR3 spans 15 amino acids. Written as DNA, the CDR3 is TGTGCCAGCAGCCCCACCAGGGGGGCTAACTACGAGCAGTACTTC. Translation gives CASSPTRGANYEQYF.

The rearrangement links TRBV28 to TRBJ1-5; TRBD1 might be the D (6 bases). CDR3 length equals 17 residues. V was trimmed by 4 bases and J by 6 bases, leaving 22 bases between them. The germline CDR1 and CDR2 sequences are MDHEN and SYDVKM. The CDR3 nucleotides are TGTGCCAGCAGTTCGCCATGGATCGCAGGGGCAGGTCAGCCCCAGCATTTT. Encoded protein: CASSSPWIAGAGQPQHF.

The V call is TRBV5-6, the J call TRBJ2-7, with D unclear. Germline V gene lookup returns CDR1 SGHDT and CDR2 YYEEEE. Trimming pared 0 bases from V and 1 base from J, leaving 5 bases between. This CDR3 region has 13 residues. CDR3 coding DNA: TGTGCCAGCAGCTTGGGGCAATCCTACGAGCAGTACTTC. Protein: CASSLGQSYEQYF.

Of note for this clone: The same CDR3 is also encoded by other DNA sequences in this sample. The chain employs TRBV19 and TRBJ1-6; D possibly corresponds to TRBD1 (5 bases). Germline V gene data show CDR1 as LNHDA and CDR2 as SQIVND (reference sequence). Trimming removed 2 bases at V and 7 bases at J, with 12 bases between. The CDR3 length is 15 residues. The CDR3 is CASSIIGGGNSPLHF. CDR3 nucleotide sequence: TGTGCCAGTAGTATAATCGGTGGGGGGAATTCACCCCTCCACTTT.

This clone has just one count. Other DNA sequences in this sample translate to the same CDR3. J is TRBJ1-6 and V is TRBV6-5; 9 bases agree with TRBD1. Germline CDR1 is MNHEY and CDR2 is SVGAGI. The CDR3 runs to 15 residues. The trim removed 1 base at V and 7 bases at J, leaving 2 bases unmatched. The DNA for the CDR3 is TGTGCCAGCAGTTACTTCGGACAGGGGAATTCACCCCTCCACTTT. As protein: CASSYFGQGNSPLHF.

The chain employs TRBV9 and TRBJ1-2; 10 nucleotides align to TRBD1. This CDR3 is built from 17 residues. V shed 3 bases, J shed 0 bases, and the junction held 8 bases outside the gene matches. Germline assignment: CDR1 SGDLS and CDR2 YYNGEE. CDR3 loop: CASSDRDRGPPNYGYTF. The CDR3 DNA is TGTGCCAGCAGCGACCGGGACAGGGGTCCACCTAACTATGGCTACACCTTC.

The CDR3 loop is CASSQDLGGVNTEAFF. The DNA for the CDR3 is TGCGCCAGCAGCCAAGATCTCGGGGGAGTGAACACTGAAGCTTTCTTT. The rearrangement joins TRBV4-3 to TRBJ1-1; TRBD1 is a possible D gene (5 bases). V lost 0 bases and J lost 0, with 11 bases in between. CDR1 is LGHNA and CDR2 is YSLEER in the germline V gene. This CDR3 region has 16 residues.

The CDR3 protein is CASSSLYRDTYEQYF. The CDR3 DNA follows: TGTGCCAGCAGCTCCCTGTATAGGGACACCTACGAGCAGTACTTC. The V and J genes are TRBV6-5 and TRBJ2-7, with D perhaps matching TRBD1 (6 bases). V dropped 6 bases and J dropped 2 bases, with 17 bases sitting between them. The CDR3 is 15 amino acids. From germline, CDR1 is MNHEY and CDR2 SVGAGI.

The genes are TRBV4-3 and TRBJ2-7; 11 bases align to TRBD1. The V gene's germline CDR1 is LGHNA and CDR2 YSLEER. V shed 1 base, J shed 2 bases, and the junction held 4 bases outside the gene matches. This CDR3 spans 16 amino acids. The CDR3 DNA is TGCGCCAGCAGCCAAGCCGGACAGGGGGCAACCTACGAGCAGTACTTC. Encoded protein: CASSQAGQGATYEQYF.

The chain links TRBV19 to TRBJ1-5, with a weak D call TRBD1 (6 bases). Between the trimmed V and J ends, which lost 1 base and 7 bases, there was a span of 8 bases. The CDR3 runs to 13 residues. Germline CDR1 reads LNHDA; CDR2 reads SQIVND (reference sequence). CDR3 loop: CASSIGGHQPQHF. For the CDR3, the DNA is TGTGCCAGTAGTATAGGGGGGCACCAGCCCCAGCATTTT.

The J gene is TRBJ2-7, the V gene TRBV4-2; tentative D call: TRBD1 (7 bases). The V end was cut by 0 bases, the J end by 4 bases, with 13 bases between. Germline loops: CDR1 LGHNA, CDR2 YNFKEQ. CDR3 size: 15 residues. DNA of the CDR3: TGTGCCAGCAGCCAAGAGGGGGGACAGTCATACGAGCAGTACTTC. The encoded protein is CASSQEGGQSYEQYF.

V is TRBV5-4 and J is TRBJ2-7, with D possibly matching TRBD2 (6 bases). Germline assignment: CDR1 SGHNT and CDR2 YYREEE (reference sequence). The CDR3 covers 14 residues. The germline V and J ends were trimmed by 2 bases and 2 bases, with 11 bases remaining between them. CDR3 nucleotides: TGTGCCAGCAGCTTCGGGCGGGACGCCTACGAGCAGTACTTC. This codes for CASSFGRDAYEQYF.

V and J are TRBV6-6 and TRBJ2-2, with D possibly matching TRBD2 (6 bases). Looked up from germline, CDR1 is MNHNY and CDR2 is SVGAGI (reference sequence). V dropped 6 bases and J dropped 2 bases, with 7 bases sitting between them. This CDR3 spans 13 amino acids. CDR3 in amino acids: CASRDYNTGELFF. The CDR3 DNA is TGTGCCAGCAGGGACTATAACACCGGGGAGCTGTTTTTT.

The CDR3: CASSPPLAANEQFF. CDR3 in DNA: TGTGCCAGCAGCCCACCCCTAGCGGCCAATGAGCAGTTCTTC. This chain links TRBV11-2 with TRBJ2-1; TRBD2 matches at 7 bases. V shed 5 bases and J 6 bases; nucleotides not matched to a gene: 7. This CDR3 comprises 14 residues. Germline V gene sequence: CDR1 SGHAT, CDR2 FQNNGV.

This clone was picked up a small number of times. The chain couples TRBV5-4 to TRBJ1-3; possible D gene TRBD1, 6 bases. Germline CDR1 SGHNT, CDR2 YYREEE (reference sequence). V was cut by 4 bases and J by 9 bases, with 14 bases left in between. This CDR3 spans 13 amino acids. CDR3 bases: TGTGCCAGCAGCCCAAATGGACAGTCCACCATATATTTT. Its protein product is CASSPNGQSTIYF.